This T cell receptor beta chain is from a study of cytomegalovirus exposure and HLA in healthy donors. Study overall: A preliminary data release comprised roughly 85 million unique TCRs obtained from HLA-typed donors.

A note on this clone: The antigen remains unidentified.

CDR1 and CDR2 from the germline V gene are WNHNN and SYGVQD (reference sequence). The CDR3 extends over 13 amino acids. Trimming removed 2 bases from V and 7 bases from J, with 8 bases in between. PCR amplification relied on 60 Vbeta primers (plus 13 Jbeta primers). The method was immunoSEQ multiplex PCR; TCRdb's version includes in-frame clones alone and lacks a portion of them. The sample includes fewer than 150,000 clones, around three quarters of them seen just once. General study findings and limits: One variant, a missense change in DCLRE1C, was linked in a later analysis to TCR beta V- and J-gene trimming.

Though probably carrying unrecorded immune exposures, donors were nominally healthy at sampling. The rearrangement uses TRBV10-1 and TRBJ2-2, with D perhaps matching TRBD2 (5 bases). The sequence was collected from a man aged 35 to 55 in good health and CMV-seropositive. Sequenced input: PBMCs. Here the CDR3 reads CASSEQSGGELFF. CDR3 bases: TGCGCCAGCAGTGAGCAGAGCGGCGGGGAGCTGTTTTTT.